What follows are 30 T cell receptor beta chains derived from one specimen sequenced in a study of glioma-infiltrating T cells after dendritic cell vaccination. Time point defined: after dendritic cell vaccination, including at tumor progression/relapse. Some clones are missing from TCRdb's copy, which holds only in-frame ones; the method was immunoSEQ multiplex PCR. The table includes about 65,000 clones, about 89% detected once. The sample was blood, taken after dendritic cell vaccination. These receptors were obtained from a human donor with glioblastoma.

The chain uses TRBV18 and TRBJ2-7; no definite D call. The CDR3 consists of 13 residues. Trimming removed 3 bases from V and 2 bases from J, with 8 bases in between. CDR1 KGHSH and CDR2 LQKENI come from the germline V gene. CDR3 sequence reads: CASSPGQTYEQYF. CDR3 in DNA: TGTGCCAGCTCACCGGGCCAGACCTACGAGCAGTACTTC.

The rearrangement joins TRBV6-4 to TRBJ2-2; the match to TRBD2 covers 12 bases. The germline V gene encodes CDR1 MRHNA and CDR2 SNTAGT. V trimming: 2 bases; J trimming: 12 bases; junction bases outside the gene matches: 10. The length of the CDR3 is 16 residues. This CDR3 is CASSDLGLAGKGKLFF. The DNA for the CDR3 is TGTGCCAGCAGTGACCTCGGACTAGCGGGGAAAGGGAAGCTGTTTTTT.

The chain combines TRBV4-3 with TRBJ2-3; D is unresolved. With 0 bases removed from V and 0 bases from J, the gap between germline ends came to 7 bases. CDR3 length: 15 residues. Germline V CDR1 and CDR2: LGHNA, YSLEER. The CDR3: CASSQEWASTDTQYF. For the CDR3, the DNA is TGCGCCAGCAGCCAAGAATGGGCTAGCACAGATACGCAGTATTTT.

The chain employs TRBV5-1 and TRBJ2-1; 11 nucleotides line up with TRBD2. V lost 0 bases to trimming and J lost 8 bases; unmatched junction nucleotides: 13. The CDR3 is 18 residues long. Germline CDR1 is SGHRS and CDR2 is YFSETQ. CDR3 loop: CASSLVLAGGEAGDEQFF. The CDR3 region has the DNA TGCGCCAGCAGCTTGGTGCTAGCGGGGGGAGAAGCGGGCGATGAGCAGTTCTTC. The variable domain in full, with the rest retrieved from reference TRBV5-1 and TRBJ2-1, is KAGVTQTPRYLIKTRGQQVTLSCSPISGHRSVSWYQQTPGQGLQFLFEYFSETQRNKGNFPGRFSGRQFSNSRSEMNVSTLELGDSALYLCASSLVLAGGEAGDEQFFGPGTRLTVL.

The chain employs TRBV27 and TRBJ1-6; a weak D match, TRBD1 (5 bases). The CDR3 is 16 residues long. The V and J ends lost 0 bases and 7 bases respectively, with 13 bases between them. Germline V lookup: CDR1 MNHEY, CDR2 SMNVEV (reference sequence). CDR3 region: CASSLSTGGSNSPLHF. The CDR3 nucleotides are TGTGCCAGCAGTTTATCTACAGGCGGTTCGAATTCACCCCTCCACTTT.

This clone was detected only once. The chain employs TRBV5-1 and TRBJ2-2; TRBD2 matches at 8 bases. Germline V gene data show CDR1 as SGHRS and CDR2 as YFSETQ. The CDR3 has 17 residues. With V trimmed by 4 bases and J by 1 base, 9 bases remained unmatched. The CDR3 sequence: CASSLGLAGGNTGELFF. In DNA form, the CDR3 reads TGCGCCAGCAGCCTAGGACTAGCTGGAGGGAACACCGGGGAGCTGTTTTTT. Combining the CDR3 with reference TRBV5-1 and TRBJ2-2 gives the whole variable domain KAGVTQTPRYLIKTRGQQVTLSCSPISGHRSVSWYQQTPGQGLQFLFEYFSETQRNKGNFPGRFSGRQFSNSRSEMNVSTLELGDSALYLCASSLGLAGGNTGELFFGEGSRLTVL.

The V gene is TRBV7-9, the J gene TRBJ2-2; TRBD2 aligns across 11 bases. The CDR3 is made up of 16 amino acids. CDR1 is SEHNR, CDR2 FQNEAQ, per germline (reference sequence). The ends lost 4 bases at V and 8 bases at J; junction bases unmatched: 9. In DNA, the CDR3 is TGTGCCAGCAGCTCTGGAGTGACTAGCGGGGAAGGGGAGCTGTTTTTT. Translation gives CASSSGVTSGEGELFF.

This sequence joins TRBV2 and TRBJ1-3; a possible D gene is TRBD1 (5 bases). This CDR3 is 14 amino acids long. Germline lookup yields CDR1 SNHLY and CDR2 FYNNEI. Trimming removed 4 bases from V and 4 bases from J, with 11 bases in between. This CDR3 is CASSGIGGGNTIYF. Written as DNA, the CDR3 is TGTGCCAGCAGTGGAATCGGGGGGGGAAACACCATATATTTT. Variable domain in full (rest from reference TRBV2 and TRBJ1-3): EPEVTQTPSHQVTQMGQEVILRCVPISNHLYFYWYRQILGQKVEFLVSFYNNEISEKSEIFDDQFSVERPDGSNFTLKIRSTKLEDSAMYFCASSGIGGGNTIYFGEGSWLTVV.

The V call is TRBV19, the J call TRBJ1-2, with 9 bases aligning to TRBD1. The trim removed 5 bases at V and 4 bases at J, leaving 5 bases unmatched. CDR1 and CDR2 from the germline V gene are LNHDA and SQIVND (reference sequence). The CDR3 has 14 residues. The CDR3 is CASSSQGAFYGYTF. The CDR3 DNA reads as TGTGCCAGTAGTTCACAGGGGGCGTTCTATGGCTACACCTTC.

The chain carries TRBV21-1 and TRBJ2-5; TRBD2 was called by the table and not checked on the DNA. TRBV21-1 is described as a pseudogene. This CDR3 is built from 13 residues. This chain's CDR3 is CASRRGTEETQYF. The CDR3 coding sequence is TGTGCCAGCAGGCGGGGGACCGAGGAGACCCAGTACTTC.

The J gene is TRBJ1-1, the V gene TRBV7-9; D is unresolved. This CDR3 contains 14 residues. Trimming shortened V by 6 bases and J by 1 base, and 12 bases separated the two germline ends. The germline V gene encodes CDR1 SEHNR and CDR2 FQNEAQ (reference sequence). Here the CDR3 DNA reads TGTGCCAGCAGTTTATCTACCCGGAACACTGAAGCTTTCTTT. This sequence encodes CASSLSTRNTEAFF.

The rearrangement uses TRBV6-1 and TRBJ1-1; D gene unclear. The germline gives CDR1 MNHNS, CDR2 SASEGT. V was shortened by 6 bases and J by 1 base, with 15 bases between the two germline ends. The CDR3 sequence is 15 residues long. In nucleotides, the CDR3 is TGTGCCAGCAGGCTACTCATCGGTCAGAACACTGAAGCTTTCTTT. Its protein product is CASRLLIGQNTEAFF.

The chain couples TRBV7-9 to TRBJ1-1; no clear D gene. Germline V lookup: CDR1 SEHNR, CDR2 FQNEAQ (reference sequence). Trimming removed 5 bases from V and 6 bases from J, with 19 bases in between. The CDR3 loop spans 15 amino acids. The CDR3 sequence is CASSLTGGSLAEAFF. The CDR3 nucleotides are TGTGCCAGCAGCCTAACCGGAGGCTCCTTAGCTGAAGCTTTCTTT.

The J gene is TRBJ2-1, the V gene TRBV9; 9 positions match TRBD2. V was pared by 4 bases and J by 0 bases, with 5 bases of the junction left unmatched. The CDR3 consists of 16 residues. CDR1 is SGDLS, CDR2 YYNGEE, per germline. The CDR3 protein is CASSPGTSSSYNEQFF. CDR3 nucleotide sequence: TGTGCCAGCAGCCCCGGGACTAGCAGCTCCTACAATGAGCAGTTCTTC. Combining the CDR3 with reference TRBV9 and TRBJ2-1 gives the whole variable domain DSGVTQTPKHLITATGQRVTLRCSPRSGDLSVYWYQQSLDQGLQFLIQYYNGEERAKGNILERFSAQQFPDLHSELNLSSLELGDSALYFCASSPGTSSSYNEQFFGPGTRLTVL.

This chain joins TRBV9 and TRBJ2-3; 12 positions match TRBD2. V lost 3 bases to trimming and J lost 0 bases; unmatched junction nucleotides: 5. This CDR3 contains 17 residues. Per the germline V gene, CDR1 is SGDLS and CDR2 is YYNGEE. As DNA, the CDR3 is TGTGCCAGCAGCGCCAACGGACTAGCGGGAAGCACAGATACGCAGTATTTT. Translation gives CASSANGLAGSTDTQYF.

The rearrangement links TRBV19 to TRBJ1-1; no firm D call. Per the germline V gene, CDR1 is LNHDA and CDR2 is SQIVND (reference sequence). The CDR3 extends over 15 amino acids. V was trimmed by 3 bases and J by 5 bases, leaving 16 bases between them. The CDR3 bases are TGTGCCAGTAGTATGGGCAGTGTGGAATGGACTGAAGCTTTCTTT. This encodes CASSMGSVEWTEAFF.

The count of this clone is one. This rearrangement joins TRBV5-1 to TRBJ1-6, with TRBD1 as a possible D gene (6 bases). With 4 bases removed from V and 6 bases from J, the gap between germline ends came to 23 bases. The V gene's germline CDR1 is SGHRS and CDR2 YFSETQ. This CDR3 comprises 18 residues. This CDR3 is CASSTYPTGTAGNSPLHF. The CDR3, as DNA: TGCGCCAGCAGCACATACCCAACAGGGACCGCGGGTAATTCACCCCTCCACTTT.

V gene TRBV2 combines with J gene TRBJ2-7; no firm D call. Germline V lookup: CDR1 SNHLY, CDR2 FYNNEI. The ends were cut back, 10 bases at V and 2 bases at J, with 15 bases in the middle. This CDR3 spans 13 amino acids. The CDR3 nucleotides read TGTGCCACAAACGCAGGCCCTACCTACGAGCAGTACTTC. It codes for CATNAGPTYEQYF.

The rearrangement links TRBV6-5 to TRBJ1-2; 9 positions agree with TRBD1. V lost 2 bases and J lost 8; bases outside the gene matches: 9. This CDR3 spans 15 amino acids. Germline V lookup: CDR1 MNHEY, CDR2 SVGAGI. The CDR3 protein is CASSYQTGGPQGYTF. In nucleotides, the CDR3 is TGTGCCAGCAGTTACCAAACAGGGGGCCCGCAGGGCTACACCTTC.

This clone was recorded once. This sequence joins TRBV27 and TRBJ2-7, with TRBD1 as a possible D gene (7 bases). This CDR3 spans 15 amino acids. Germline V CDR1 and CDR2: MNHEY, SMNVEV (reference sequence). Trimming pared 0 bases from V and 3 bases from J, leaving 12 bases between. CDR3: CASSLSRQGGYEQYF. DNA of the CDR3: TGTGCCAGCAGTTTATCCCGGCAGGGGGGCTACGAGCAGTACTTC.

The chain has TRBV27 and TRBJ1-5; perhaps TRBD1 as D (6 bases). This CDR3 contains 16 residues. V shed 5 bases and J shed 0 bases, with 14 bases lying between them. Germline values: CDR1 MNHEY, CDR2 SMNVEV (reference sequence). The CDR3 reads CASSPLRGYSNQPQHF. The CDR3 DNA reads as TGTGCCAGCAGTCCCCTGAGGGGGTATAGCAATCAGCCCCAGCATTTT.

V is TRBV9 and J is TRBJ2-2; 7 bases fit TRBD2. Trimming removed 4 bases from V and 0 bases from J; junction bases left unmatched: 6. CDR1 and CDR2 from the germline V gene are SGDLS and YYNGEE. The CDR3 consists of 16 residues. For the CDR3, the DNA is TGTGCCAGCAGCTTACTAGCGACCACGAACACCGGGGAGCTGTTTTTT. It is translated as CASSLLATTNTGELFF.

This clone came up a few times. This chain links TRBV21-1 with TRBJ1-2; the table calls TRBD1, which could not be checked here. TRBV21-1 represents a pseudogene. The CDR3 contains 13 residues. This CDR3 is CASTETPGYGYTF. Here the CDR3 DNA reads TGTGCCAGCACCGAAACTCCAGGCTATGGCTACACCTTC.

This clone was detected only once. The chain recombines TRBV4-1 with TRBJ1-2, with TRBD1 identical over 8 bases. After removal of 3 bases from V and 5 bases from J, the junction contained 8 bases not matched to a gene. Germline assignment: CDR1 MGHRA and CDR2 YSYEKL. This CDR3 has 15 residues. DNA for the CDR3: TGCGCCAGCAGCCAGGCCGGGACAGGCCGGTATGGCTACACCTTC. It codes for CASSQAGTGRYGYTF.

V is TRBV5-1 and J is TRBJ1-4; D remains ambiguous. The germline V gene has CDR1 SGHRS and CDR2 YFSETQ. The CDR3 sequence is 14 residues long. Between the trimmed V and J ends, which lost 7 bases and 2 bases, there was a span of 12 bases. CDR3 protein: CASAWSGTNEKLFF. In DNA, the CDR3 is TGCGCCAGCGCCTGGAGTGGGACTAATGAAAAACTGTTTTTT.

The chain uses TRBV6-6 and TRBJ2-7; TRBD1 is a possible D gene (5 bases). Germline CDR1 reads MNHNY; CDR2 reads SVGAGI (reference sequence). The CDR3 extends over 12 amino acids. V lost 5 bases and J lost 5, with 10 bases in between. CDR3 loop: CASSKGLDEQYF. In nucleotides, the CDR3 is TGTGCCAGCAGTAAGGGGCTGGACGAGCAGTACTTC.

The chain uses TRBV5-1 and TRBJ2-1, with a possible D match to TRBD2 (5 bases). The CDR3 length is 14 residues. Germline CDR1 SGHRS, CDR2 YFSETQ. V was shortened by 0 bases and J by 7 bases, with 11 bases between the two germline ends. The CDR3 is CASSLGGSVNEQFF. Written as DNA, the CDR3 is TGCGCCAGCAGCTTGGGAGGGAGTGTGAATGAGCAGTTCTTC.

This chain uses TRBV5-1 with TRBJ2-3, with a tentative D call TRBD2 (5 bases). The V end was cut by 4 bases, the J end by 1 base, with 10 bases between. Per the germline V gene, CDR1 is SGHRS and CDR2 is YFSETQ. This CDR3 has 14 amino acids. The DNA of the CDR3 is TGCGCCAGCAGCACGGGAAAGGGCACAGATACGCAGTATTTT. Its protein product is CASSTGKGTDTQYF.

CDR3 amino acids: CASSKVDRGQGYTF. CDR3 nucleotides: TGTGCCAGCAGCAAAGTGGACAGGGGGCAAGGCTACACCTTC. The rearrangement joins TRBV7-2 to TRBJ1-2; 11 nucleotides match TRBD1. V dropped 5 bases and J dropped 8; count of bases not matched to a gene: 7. Germline loops: CDR1 SGHTA, CDR2 FQGNSA. This CDR3 is built from 14 residues.

Remarks on this clone: The junction does not match germline at one end; this may be a read error. At the DNA level, this CDR3 is encoded by other sequences in the same sample as well. The chain is built from TRBV15 and TRBJ1-6; the match to TRBD1 covers 7 bases. CDR1 LNHNV and CDR2 YYDKDF come from the germline V gene (reference sequence). CDR3 length: 15 amino acids. Written as DNA, the CDR3 is TGTGCCACAGCAGGGGGAAGCTCCTATAATTCCCCCCTCCACTTT. Its protein product is CATAGGSSYNSPLHF.